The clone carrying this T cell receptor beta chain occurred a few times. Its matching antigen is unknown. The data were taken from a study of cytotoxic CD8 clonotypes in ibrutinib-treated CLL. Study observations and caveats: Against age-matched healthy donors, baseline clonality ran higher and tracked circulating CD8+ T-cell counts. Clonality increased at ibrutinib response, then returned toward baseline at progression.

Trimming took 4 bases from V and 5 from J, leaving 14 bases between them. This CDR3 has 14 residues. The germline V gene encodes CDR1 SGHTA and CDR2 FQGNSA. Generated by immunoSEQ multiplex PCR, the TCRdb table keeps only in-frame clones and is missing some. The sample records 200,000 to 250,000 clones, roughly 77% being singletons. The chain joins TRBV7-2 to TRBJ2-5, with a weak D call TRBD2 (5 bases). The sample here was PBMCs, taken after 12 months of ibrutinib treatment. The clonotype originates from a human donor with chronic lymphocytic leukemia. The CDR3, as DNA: TGTGCCAGCAGCTCTCTCCGCGGCGGGGAGACCCAGTACTTC. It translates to CASSSLRGGETQYF.